One sample yielded the 16 T cell receptor beta chains listed below, sequenced in a study of CD8+ T cells in alopecia areata. RNA, once extracted, was reverse transcribed into cDNA for use as the sequencing template. Measured with immunoSEQ multiplex PCR; TCRdb has only the in-frame clones, and not every one. This sample has 95,000 to 100,000 clones, with about 64% found just once. Treatment denoted: oral pan-JAK inhibitor, 5-10 mg twice daily. Sequences were derived from CD8+ T cells sorted from blood, sampled at week 4, from a patient treated with tofacitinib. These receptors were obtained from a human donor with alopecia areata.

The V call is TRBV27, the J call TRBJ2-1; weak D call: TRBD1 (6 bases). Germline loops: CDR1 MNHEY, CDR2 SMNVEV (reference sequence). The CDR3 extends over 16 amino acids. Between the trimmed V and J ends, which lost 3 bases and 3 bases, there was a span of 15 bases. The CDR3 region is CASSLVWQGSYNEQFF. As DNA, the CDR3 is TGTGCCAGCAGTTTGGTTTGGCAGGGGAGCTACAATGAGCAGTTCTTC.

This clone was seen a few times. The chain recombines TRBV4-1 with TRBJ2-7, with TRBD2 matching over 9 bases. The CDR3 runs to 16 residues. The J segment lost 0 bases and the V segment lost 4 bases, leaving 7 bases of the junction unmatched. The germline V gene encodes CDR1 MGHRA and CDR2 YSYEKL. The CDR3 coding sequence is TGCGCCAGCAGCCCCGCAGCGGGGGGACTCTCCTACGAGCAGTACTTC. Its translation is CASSPAAGGLSYEQYF.

This clone was found once. This chain links TRBV5-4 with TRBJ2-5, with 9 bases lining up with TRBD1. V dropped 4 bases and J dropped 3; count of bases not matched to a gene: 7. The CDR3 has 15 residues. CDR1 and CDR2 from the germline V gene are SGHNT and YYREEE (reference sequence). CDR3 nucleotides: TGTGCCAGCAGCCGGGACAGGGAAGATGAAGAGACCCAGTACTTC. This translates into CASSRDREDEETQYF.

This chain joins TRBV19 and TRBJ2-5; TRBD2 matches at 7 bases. CDR1 and CDR2 from the germline V gene are LNHDA and SQIVND (reference sequence). There are 13 residues in the CDR3. The J segment lost 4 bases and the V segment lost 7 bases, leaving 6 bases of the junction unmatched. The CDR3 DNA reads as TGTGCCAGTACCGGACTAGTTGGAGAGACCCAGTACTTC. This codes for CASTGLVGETQYF.

This chain joins TRBV9 and TRBJ2-1; 7 nucleotides line up with TRBD1. The germline CDR1 and CDR2 sequences are SGDLS and YYNGEE. V shed 1 base, J shed 3 bases, and the junction held 1 base outside the gene matches. This CDR3 is built from 14 residues. CDR3 sequence (DNA): TGTGCCAGCAGCGTAAGGACAGGCTACAATGAGCAGTTCTTC. Its translation is CASSVRTGYNEQFF.

CDR3 DNA sequence: TGTGCCAGCAGGCCGGTCGGGGTCACTGAAGCTTTCTTT. This translates into CASRPVGVTEAFF. The rearrangement joins TRBV7-2 to TRBJ1-1; D is undetermined. The CDR3 covers 13 residues. Per the germline V gene, CDR1 is SGHTA and CDR2 is FQGNSA. Trimming cost V 6 bases and J 4 bases, with 12 bases left between them. The complete variable domain, with remaining parts taken from reference TRBV7-2 and TRBJ1-1, reads GAGVSQSPSNKVTEKGKDVELRCDPISGHTALYWYRQSLGQGLEFLIYFQGNSAPDKSGLPSDRFSAERTGGSVSTLTIQRTQQEDSAVYLCASRPVGVTEAFFGQGTRLTVV.

The chain combines TRBV5-1 with TRBJ2-1; tentatively, D is TRBD2 (6 bases). V lost 3 bases to trimming and J lost 3 bases, with 13 bases between them. Germline-derived CDR1 and CDR2 are SGHRS and YFSETQ. There are 15 residues in the CDR3. CDR3 sequence (DNA): TGCGCCAGCAGCTGGGTGGGGGGTATCTACAATGAGCAGTTCTTC. Protein product: CASSWVGGIYNEQFF.

This chain links TRBV1 with TRBJ2-5; the DNA was not compared with TRBD2, the D call given in the table. TRBV1 is reported as a pseudogene. The CDR3 runs 16 residues. The CDR3 region has the DNA TGCACCAGCAGCCAAGAAAAAAGCGGGAGACAAGAGACCCAGTACTTC. This sequence encodes CTSSQEKSGRQETQYF.

In its sample, this clone was seen once. This sequence joins TRBV4-3 and TRBJ2-5; TRBD1 is a possible D gene (5 bases). CDR3 length: 15 residues. Per the germline V gene, CDR1 is LGHNA and CDR2 is YSLEER. Trimming removed 1 base from V and 0 bases from J, with 9 bases in between. CDR3 sequence (DNA): TGCGCCAGCAGCCAAGGGGAAGGGGACCAAGAGACCCAGTACTTC. It yields the protein CASSQGEGDQETQYF.

The rearrangement uses TRBV28 and TRBJ2-5; TRBD1 is a possible D gene (6 bases). Germline V gives CDR1 MDHEN, CDR2 SYDVKM. V lost 6 bases and J 1 base, leaving 9 bases between the germline ends. This CDR3 has 13 amino acids. As DNA, the CDR3 is TGTGCCAGCAGACAGGGTCTCCAAGAGACCCAGTACTTC. This codes for CASRQGLQETQYF. Full variable domain (outside the CDR3, taken from reference TRBV28 and TRBJ2-5): DVKVTQSSRYLVKRTGEKVFLECVQDMDHENMFWYRQDPGLGLRLIYFSYDVKMKEKGDIPEGYSVSREKKERFSLILESASTNQTSMYLCASRQGLQETQYFGPGTRLLVL.

This clone has just one count. This chain uses TRBV27 with TRBJ1-5; D remains ambiguous. This CDR3 is 14 amino acids long. Looked up from germline, CDR1 is MNHEY and CDR2 is SMNVEV (reference sequence). V was clipped by 6 bases and J by 0 bases, with 9 bases between them. The CDR3 DNA sequence: TGTGCCAGCAGGTCGAGCTATAGCAATCAGCCCCAGCATTTT. Its protein is CASRSSYSNQPQHF.

This rearrangement joins TRBV7-3 to TRBJ2-3; D might be TRBD1 (5 bases). CDR1 and CDR2 from the germline V gene are SGHTA and FQGTGA. The V and J ends lost 4 bases and 4 bases respectively, with 15 bases between them. The CDR3 length is 15 residues. The CDR3 sequence: CASSSGPAGSDTQYF. For the CDR3, the DNA is TGTGCCAGCAGCTCCGGACCGGCAGGGTCAGATACGCAGTATTTT. Filled out from reference TRBV7-3 and TRBJ2-3, the complete variable domain reads GAGVSQTPSNKVTEKGKYVELRCDPISGHTALYWYRQSLGQGPEFLIYFQGTGAADDSGLPNDRFFAVRPEGSVSTLKIQRTERGDSAVYLCASSSGPAGSDTQYFGPGTRLTVL.

The count of this clone is one. The rearrangement joins TRBV6-4 to TRBJ2-3, with 13 bases lining up with TRBD2. Germline CDR1 reads MRHNA; CDR2 reads SNTAGT. V dropped 6 bases and J dropped 4; count of bases not matched to a gene: 7. The CDR3 spans 16 residues. The CDR3 DNA is TGTGCCAGCAGCAGACTAGCGGGAGGCAACGCAGATACGCAGTATTTT. Its translation is CASSRLAGGNADTQYF.

The rearrangement links TRBV29-1 to TRBJ2-7; D possibly corresponds to TRBD1 (6 bases). This CDR3 region has 13 residues. V lost 4 bases and J 0 bases, leaving 10 bases between the germline ends. Germline V lookup: CDR1 SQVTM, CDR2 ANQGSEA. CDR3 in amino acids: CSVAGALSYEQYF. CDR3 DNA sequence: TGCAGCGTTGCAGGGGCCCTCTCCTACGAGCAGTACTTC.

The gene calls are TRBV5-1 and TRBJ1-6; 10 bases align to TRBD1. The CDR3 has 16 amino acids. Germline V gives CDR1 SGHRS, CDR2 YFSETQ. Germline trimming cut 5 bases from V and 10 bases from J; bases unmatched to any gene: 12. CDR3 sequence reads: CASSPGTGESWSPLHF. The CDR3 region has the DNA TGCGCCAGCAGTCCCGGGACAGGGGAATCTTGGTCACCCCTCCACTTT.

The rearrangement joins TRBV27 to TRBJ2-1; 7 bases fit TRBD1. CDR3 length: 14 residues. The germline CDR1 and CDR2 sequences are MNHEY and SMNVEV (reference sequence). V lost 1 base, J lost 5 bases, and 2 bases stayed unmatched. In DNA, the CDR3 is TGTGCCAGCAGTTTATGGGACAGTCACAATGAGCAGTTCTTC. Its protein is CASSLWDSHNEQFF.